The clone carrying this TCR beta chain was seen just once. V lost 4 bases and J 1 base, leaving 13 bases between the germline ends. Germline V gives CDR1 MNHEY, CDR2 SVGAGI. The CDR3 totals 15 residues. This specimen belongs to a study of Graves' ophthalmopathy and Graves' hyperthyroidism. Amplification of the TCR beta CDR3 regions used RNA transcripts (as template). Second-round multiplex PCR came after first-round RT-PCR with HTBI primers. TCRdb ran MiXCR on the multiplex PCR reads and lists one entry per CDR3 protein. Of 240,000 or so distinct CDR3 sequences in the sample, about 46% were seen once. The chain carries TRBV6-5 and TRBJ1-1, with no clear D. The clonotype comes from an adult man with Graves' ophthalmopathy. Sequenced material: peripheral blood. CDR3 coding DNA: TGTGCCAGCAGTTTCGGCAGATCGAGGAACACTGAAGCTTTCTTT. Residues: CASSFGRSRNTEAFF.